One and the same sample provided the 27 T cell receptor beta chains below, sequenced in a study of T-cell reconstitution after alpha-beta-depleted transplantation in children. Construction of the TCRbeta library involved unique molecular identifiers. One entry per CDR3 protein results from TCRdb running MiXCR on the PCR reads. This sample carries over 85,000 distinct CDR3 sequences, roughly 7.1% of them seen once, and the ten largest clones take about a sixth. Sample: PBMCs, taken before TCRalphabeta/CD19-depleted stem cell transplant. The receptors originated from a boy between 2 and 10 years old with acute lymphoblastic leukemia, due to receive a stem cell transplant.

This clonotype was seen repeatedly, ten times or more. V gene TRBV4-2 combines with J gene TRBJ2-1; D possibly corresponds to TRBD2 (6 bases). Between the trimmed V and J ends, which lost 2 bases and 6 bases, there was a span of 29 bases. This CDR3 is built from 20 residues. Germline V CDR1 and CDR2: LGHNA, YNFKEQ. The CDR3 reads CASSQPPKAGPLLGFNEQFF. CDR3 DNA sequence: TGTGCCAGCAGCCAACCCCCGAAGGCGGGGCCCCTATTGGGATTCAATGAGCAGTTCTTC.

V usage is TRBV7-2 and J usage is TRBJ2-6, with D perhaps matching TRBD1 (6 bases). The CDR3 sequence is 17 residues long. The V and J ends lost 3 bases and 0 bases respectively, with 12 bases between them. Germline-derived CDR1 and CDR2 are SGHTA and FQGNSA. The CDR3 nucleotides read TGTGCCAGCAGCTTGACAGGATCACTCTCTGGGGCCAACGTCCTGACTTTC. Translating it yields CASSLTGSLSGANVLTF.

This clonotype has a count of ten or more. This chain joins TRBV20-1 and TRBJ1-5; no clear D gene. V lost 5 bases to trimming and J lost 1 base, with 12 bases between them. The CDR3 length is 14 residues. Germline V gene data show CDR1 as DFQATT and CDR2 as SNEGSKA (reference sequence). CDR3 bases: TGCAGTGCTCACAACGGCAGAAGCAATCAGCCCCAGCATTTT. This sequence encodes CSAHNGRSNQPQHF.

With respect to this clonotype: A read error may be the cause here, since a much bigger clone is one base away. This sequence joins TRBV11-2 and TRBJ2-7; the D gene could be TRBD1 or TRBD2 (6 bases each). The CDR3 contains 18 residues. The germline CDR1 and CDR2 sequences are SGHAT and FQNNGV. CDR3 coding DNA: TGTGCCAACAGCTTAGTACGCAGACGAGGGGGGTTTCTCTACGAGCAGTACTTC. Translating it yields CANSLVRRRGGFLYEQYF.

In its sample, this clonotype was seen a few times. The V call is TRBV12-3 or TRBV12-4, the J call TRBJ2-7; 7 positions agree with TRBD1. The CDR3 sequence is 14 residues long. V gave up 6 bases and J gave up 5 bases; unmatched junction bases: 10. As DNA, the CDR3 is TGTGCCAGCAGCCTAGGGCCTCAGGGGGACGAGCAGTACTTC. It codes for CASSLGPQGDEQYF.

This clonotype occurred a few times. The chain uses TRBV6-1 and TRBJ2-1; 11 bases are a match to TRBD2. From germline, CDR1 is MNHNS and CDR2 SASEGT. The CDR3 runs to 17 residues. V dropped 6 bases and J dropped 0; count of bases not matched to a gene: 7. CDR3 in DNA: TGTGCCAGCAGGGATCCTAGCGGGGGGTACTCCTACAATGAGCAGTTCTTC. It codes for CASRDPSGGYSYNEQFF.

This clonotype appeared many times. The V call is TRBV5-1, the J call TRBJ2-1, with TRBD1 matching over 7 bases. Germline CDR1 is SGHRS and CDR2 is YFSETQ. The trim removed 4 bases at V and 2 bases at J, leaving 6 bases unmatched. CDR3 length: 15 residues. CDR3 region: CASSHRDSTYNEQFF. DNA for the CDR3: TGCGCCAGCAGCCACCGGGACAGCACCTACAATGAGCAGTTCTTC.

This clonotype has a count of ten or more. The CDR3 region is CASMTQGLSGANVLTF. In DNA, the CDR3 is TGTGCCAGTATGACCCAGGGGCTCTCTGGGGCCAACGTCCTGACTTTC. The chain joins TRBV19 to TRBJ2-6; TRBD1 is a possible D gene (6 bases). Germline loops: CDR1 LNHDA, CDR2 SQIVND (reference sequence). The CDR3 extends over 16 amino acids. With 7 bases removed from V and 0 bases from J, the gap between germline ends came to 13 bases.

A few counts support this clonotype. The chain couples TRBV5-1 to TRBJ1-1; no definite D call. The CDR3 sequence is 15 residues long. V shed 0 bases and J shed 1 base, with 10 bases lying between them. Per germline, CDR1 SGHRS and CDR2 YFSETQ. Here the CDR3 reads CASSLAGRTNTEAFF. CDR3 DNA sequence: TGCGCCAGCAGCTTGGCCGGGCGGACGAACACTGAAGCTTTCTTT.

The rearrangement joins TRBV7-8 to TRBJ2-7, with D uncertain. The CDR3 has 14 residues. Germline CDR1 SGHVS, CDR2 FQNEAQ. V was pared by 5 bases and J by 1 base, with 12 bases between. CDR3 DNA sequence: TGTGCCAGCAGCCCGATAGACGGTTCCTACGAGCAGTACTTC. It yields the protein CASSPIDGSYEQYF. Full variable domain (outside the CDR3, taken from reference TRBV7-8 and TRBJ2-7): GAGVSQSPRYKVAKRGQDVALRCDPISGHVSLFWYQQALGQGPEFLTYFQNEAQLDKSGLPSDRFFAERPEGSVSTLKIQRTQQEDSAVYLCASSPIDGSYEQYFGPGTRLTVT.

This clonotype showed up many times. The rearrangement joins TRBV20-1 to TRBJ2-5, with 9 bases aligning to TRBD2. Germline V gene data show CDR1 as DFQATT and CDR2 as SNEGSKA (reference sequence). The CDR3 is 18 residues long. V gave up 1 base and J gave up 1 base; unmatched junction bases: 13. CDR3 DNA: TGCAGTGCTAGAGCCTCTCAGGAGGCGGGGGGGCCCCAAGAGACCCAGTACTTC. It encodes CSARASQEAGGPQETQYF.

J is TRBJ1-2 and V is TRBV4-1, with a weak D call TRBD1 (5 bases). With 1 base removed from V and 7 bases from J, the gap between germline ends came to 10 bases. The CDR3 runs 13 residues. The germline gives CDR1 MGHRA, CDR2 YSYEKL. The CDR3 DNA is TGCGCCAGCAGCCAAGTGGGGGGATCTGGCTACACCTTC. Translation: CASSQVGGSGYTF.

At least ten counts were recorded for this clonotype. This chain uses TRBV11-2 with TRBJ1-1, with TRBD1 matching 7 bases. This CDR3 region has 15 residues. The germline V gene has CDR1 SGHAT and CDR2 FQNNGV. After removal of 6 bases from V and 1 base from J, the junction contained 8 bases not matched to a gene. The CDR3 DNA reads as TGTGCCAGCAGAACCTACAGGGGCAAGAACACTGAAGCTTTCTTT. Its translation: CASRTYRGKNTEAFF. Drawing the rest from reference TRBV11-2 and TRBJ1-1, the complete variable domain is EAGVAQSPRYKIIEKRQSVAFWCNPISGHATLYWYQQILGQGPKLLIQFQNNGVVDDSQLPKDRFSAERLKGVDSTLKIQPAKLEDSAVYLCASRTYRGKNTEAFFGQGTRLTVV.

This clonotype was detected ten times or more. This chain joins TRBV4-3 and TRBJ1-3; D is unclear. Germline V gene data show CDR1 as LGHNA and CDR2 as YSLEER. The V and J ends lost 2 bases and 0 bases respectively, with 14 bases between them. This CDR3 spans 17 amino acids. CDR3 sequence: CASSQTRGGLSGNTIYF. CDR3 DNA: TGCGCCAGCAGCCAAACCCGGGGAGGCCTCTCTGGAAACACCATATATTTT.

This clonotype was detected many times. The chain joins TRBV7-9 to TRBJ2-2; the match to TRBD1 covers 10 bases. CDR1 and CDR2 (germline): SEHNR, FQNEAQ (reference sequence). The J segment lost 4 bases and the V segment lost 4 bases, leaving 6 bases of the junction unmatched. CDR3 length: 16 amino acids. In DNA, the CDR3 is TGTGCCAGCAGCTCCCTAGGGACAGGGGTCACCGGGGAGCTGTTTTTT. Translating it yields CASSSLGTGVTGELFF.

The chain links TRBV5-1 to TRBJ2-5; tentatively, D is TRBD1 (5 bases). This CDR3 is 14 amino acids long. Trimming left V 6 bases short and J 5 bases short, with 17 bases between. Germline CDR1 SGHRS, CDR2 YFSETQ. The CDR3 coding sequence is TGCGCCAGCACTACAGGACCCACCGGGGAGACCCAGTACTTC. Encoded protein: CASTTGPTGETQYF.

The chain combines TRBV15 with TRBJ2-7, with TRBD2 identical over 8 bases. The CDR3 spans 14 residues. Germline values: CDR1 LNHNV, CDR2 YYDKDF (reference sequence). The ends lost 0 bases at V and 2 bases at J; junction bases unmatched: 0. The CDR3, as DNA: TGTGCCACCAGCAGAGAAGCGGGGGCCTACGAGCAGTACTTC. Its translation is CATSREAGAYEQYF.

The J gene is TRBJ1-5, the V gene TRBV20-1; D perhaps matches TRBD1 (5 bases). V lost 5 bases, J lost 3 bases, and 17 bases lay in between. Germline V gene sequence: CDR1 DFQATT, CDR2 SNEGSKA (reference sequence). There are 15 residues in the CDR3. CDR3 sequence: CSAGPGLAYNQPQHF. CDR3 bases: TGCAGTGCTGGACCGGGACTGGCTTACAATCAGCCCCAGCATTTT.

This clonotype turned up a few times. V is TRBV6-1 and J is TRBJ2-5; 7 bases align to TRBD2. The junction had 3 bases not matched to a gene; V was cut back by 6 bases and J by 2 bases. CDR3 size: 13 residues. The V gene's germline CDR1 is MNHNS and CDR2 SASEGT. CDR3 loop: CASRRGRQETQYF. In DNA, the CDR3 is TGTGCCAGCAGGCGGGGGAGGCAAGAGACCCAGTACTTC.

The chain recombines TRBV20-1 with TRBJ1-5, with D possibly matching TRBD1 (5 bases). The CDR3 is made up of 13 amino acids. Looked up from germline, CDR1 is DFQATT and CDR2 is SNEGSKA (reference sequence). Between the trimmed V and J ends, which lost 3 bases and 6 bases, there was a span of 12 bases. The CDR3 nucleotides are TGCAGTGCTAGTATTGGGGCAGGTCAGCCCCAGCATTTT. It translates to CSASIGAGQPQHF.

Many counts were recorded for this clonotype. The chain couples TRBV2 to TRBJ2-3; 9 bases line up with TRBD2. Germline V CDR1 and CDR2: SNHLY, FYNNEI. V was clipped by 3 bases and J by 5 bases; unmatched bases: 6. The CDR3 has 15 amino acids. The CDR3 nucleotides read TGTGCCAGCAGTGATGCGGGGGGGCCGGGAGATACGCAGTATTTT. It is translated as CASSDAGGPGDTQYF.

This clonotype was seen only a few times. A junction boundary mismatches the germline segment, possibly from a read error. The J gene is TRBJ2-7, the V gene TRBV10-3; D might be TRBD1 or TRBD2, each matching 6 bases. Germline-derived CDR1 and CDR2 are ENHRY and SYGVKD. CDR3 length: 13 residues. In DNA, the CDR3 is TGTGCCATCGCAGACGGGGGCACCCTCGCTACAGACTTC. It specifies CAIADGGTLATDF.

The chain joins TRBV18 to TRBJ2-7, with 7 bases lining up with TRBD1. This CDR3 has 14 amino acids. The V gene end was trimmed by 3 bases and the J gene end by 5 bases; junction bases not matched to a gene: 7. Germline CDR1 KGHSH, CDR2 LQKENI. The CDR3 coding sequence is TGTGCCAGCTCACCCAAAAGTCAGGGGGACGAGCAGTACTTC. Amino acids: CASSPKSQGDEQYF.

This clonotype was counted many times. The rearrangement links TRBV7-2 to TRBJ2-7; the match to TRBD2 covers 12 bases. The CDR3 covers 17 residues. The germline V gene encodes CDR1 SGHTA and CDR2 FQGNSA. J lost 1 base, V lost 6 bases, and 10 bases had no gene match. The CDR3: CASRVTSGGRNSYEQYF. The CDR3 nucleotides are TGTGCCAGCAGGGTGACTAGCGGGGGAAGGAATTCCTACGAGCAGTACTTC.

This clonotype was counted only a few times. The chain carries TRBV5-4 and TRBJ2-7; D might be TRBD1 or TRBD2, each matching 5 bases. CDR3 size: 13 residues. Trimming pared 1 base from V and 6 bases from J, leaving 11 bases between. The germline gives CDR1 SGHNT, CDR2 YYREEE (reference sequence). The CDR3 here is CASSLRGAGEQYF. The DNA for the CDR3 is TGTGCCAGCAGCTTGCGAGGGGCGGGCGAGCAGTACTTC. Full variable domain (rest looked up from reference TRBV5-4 and TRBJ2-7): ETGVTQSPTHLIKTRGQQVTLRCSSQSGHNTVSWYQQALGQGPQFIFQYYREEENGRGNFPPRFSGLQFPNYSSELNVNALELDDSALYLCASSLRGAGEQYFGPGTRLTVT.

This clonotype has only a few counts. A junction boundary mismatches the germline segment, possibly from a read error. V and J are TRBV4-2 and TRBJ2-4; TRBD2 is a possible D gene (5 bases). In germline, CDR1 is LGHNA, CDR2 YNFKEQ. The CDR3 length is 15 residues. CDR3 in DNA: TGTGCCATCAGCCCCGGGGTCCCCTGCGGAAACATTCAGTACTTC. Amino acids: CAISPGVPCGNIQYF.

Ten or more counts support this clonotype. The chain carries TRBV27 and TRBJ1-1; 10 nucleotides match TRBD1. The junction had 7 bases not matched to a gene; V was cut back by 6 bases and J by 3 bases. The CDR3 sequence is 15 residues long. The germline CDR1 and CDR2 sequences are MNHEY and SMNVEV (reference sequence). CDR3 DNA sequence: TGTGCCAGCAGCACCCAGACAGGGGGCTACACTGAAGCTTTCTTT. Residues: CASSTQTGGYTEAFF.